These 4 T cell receptor beta chains were all obtained from the same sample, sequenced in a study of PD-1 blockade in classical Hodgkin lymphoma (dated by TCRdb to 2019 to 2021). The library relied on the immunoSEQ multiplex PCR assay. TCRdb stores this immuneACCESS table with in-frame sequences only. Part of the clones is absent; in the studies checked, under half of the shortfall reflects unresolved V genes, and no reason is known for the rest. The sample table records 10,000 or so clones; around 76% of these occur just once. Of the sample, approximately 25% is held by the ten largest clones. This specimen's time point label, per the study, means: cycle 1 day 1 (C1D1), immediately before nivolumab initiation. Relapse after autologous stem cell transplantation had occurred in all trial patients, and cohorts A, B and C were distinguished by prior brentuximab vedotin exposure. The starting material was peripheral blood mononuclear cells (PBMCs), obtained at baseline. All receptors come from a human donor with classical Hodgkin lymphoma.

The chain employs TRBV18 and TRBJ2-5; D ambiguous. Between the trimmed V and J ends, which lost 1 base and 1 base, there was a span of 7 bases. The CDR3 has 14 residues. Germline CDR1 KGHSH, CDR2 LQKENI. Here the CDR3 reads CASSPQHPQETQYF. CDR3 sequence (DNA): TGTGCCAGCTCACCACAACACCCCCAAGAGACCCAGTACTTC.

The chain links TRBV7-2 to TRBJ1-2, with unresolved D. This CDR3 spans 12 amino acids. From germline, CDR1 is SGHTA and CDR2 FQGNSA. Trimming removed 4 bases at V and 5 bases at J, with 8 bases between. CDR3: CASSSGDYGYTF. In DNA, the CDR3 is TGTGCCAGCAGCTCGGGAGATTATGGCTACACCTTC.

The chain carries TRBV7-9 and TRBJ1-5, with D uncertain. There are 14 residues in the CDR3. Deletions cut 2 bases from V and 2 bases from J, with 7 bases between. CDR1 and CDR2 from the germline V gene are SEHNR and FQNEAQ (reference sequence). Here the CDR3 reads CASSLYGGNQPQHF. The CDR3 DNA reads TGTGCCAGCAGCTTATATGGCGGCAATCAGCCCCAGCATTTT.

This rearrangement joins TRBV5-1 to TRBJ2-3; 11 bases fit TRBD2. Germline loops: CDR1 SGHRS, CDR2 YFSETQ. V was clipped by 2 bases and J by 5 bases; unmatched bases: 10. The CDR3 covers 17 residues. CDR3 bases: TGCGCCAGCAGCTTCTCCGGGACTAGCGGAACCCGAGATACGCAGTATTTT. This sequence encodes CASSFSGTSGTRDTQYF.